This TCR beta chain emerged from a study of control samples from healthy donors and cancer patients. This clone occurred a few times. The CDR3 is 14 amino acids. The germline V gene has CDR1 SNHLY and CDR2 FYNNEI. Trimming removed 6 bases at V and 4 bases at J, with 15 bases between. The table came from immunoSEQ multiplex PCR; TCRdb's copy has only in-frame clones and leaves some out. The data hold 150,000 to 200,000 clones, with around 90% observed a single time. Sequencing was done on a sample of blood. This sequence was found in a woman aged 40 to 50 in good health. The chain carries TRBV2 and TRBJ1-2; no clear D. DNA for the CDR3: TGTGCCAGCAGAAAAGAGGCCGGGAGCTATGGCTACACCTTC. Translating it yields CASRKEAGSYGYTF.